The clone carrying this TCR beta chain was observed a single time. Its antigen is as yet unknown. This sample was taken from a study of a mutant IDH1 vaccine in newly diagnosed glioma. Across the whole study: Former treatment meant radiotherapy, temozolomide, or both; the majority had gotten both.

The repertoire was sequenced with immunoSEQ multiplex PCR; TCRdb's copy has only in-frame clones and lacks some. The table lists around 92,000 clones, around 90% of them singletons. Findings and limits, study-wide: Vaccine-induced immune responses occurred in roughly 94% of patients.

Noted time point: baseline, week 1 (first vaccination visit). Treatment: pre-vaccination baseline after standard-of-care therapy. CDR3 length: 11 amino acids. CDR1 and CDR2 (germline): DFQATT, SNEGSKA (reference sequence). Sequencing was performed on PBMCs, taken from a glioma patient treated with radiotherapy, temozolomide or both. The rearrangement uses TRBV20-1 and TRBJ2-7; D is perhaps TRBD1 (6 bases). This receptor was obtained from a woman aged 45 to 65 with glioma. Here the CDR3 DNA reads TGCAGGTTTGCCTCAGGGGACGAGCAGTACTTC. Residues: CRFASGDEQYF.